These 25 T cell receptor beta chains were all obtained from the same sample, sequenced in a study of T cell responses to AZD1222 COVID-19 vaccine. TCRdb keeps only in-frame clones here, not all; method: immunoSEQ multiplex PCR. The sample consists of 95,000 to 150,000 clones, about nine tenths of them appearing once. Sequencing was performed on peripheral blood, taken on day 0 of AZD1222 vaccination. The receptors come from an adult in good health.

As DNA, the CDR3 is TGCGCCAGCAGCTCATCAGCGGGAGTGGAGACCCAGTACTTC. Translating gives CASSSSAGVETQYF. The chain is built from TRBV5-1 and TRBJ2-5, with 8 positions matching TRBD2. The germline V gene encodes CDR1 SGHRS and CDR2 YFSETQ. The CDR3 covers 14 residues. J was trimmed by 5 bases and V by 3 bases; bases with no gene match: 6. The full variable domain, completed using reference TRBV5-1 and TRBJ2-5, is KAGVTQTPRYLIKTRGQQVTLSCSPISGHRSVSWYQQTPGQGLQFLFEYFSETQRNKGNFPGRFSGRQFSNSRSEMNVSTLELGDSALYLCASSSSAGVETQYFGPGTRLLVL.

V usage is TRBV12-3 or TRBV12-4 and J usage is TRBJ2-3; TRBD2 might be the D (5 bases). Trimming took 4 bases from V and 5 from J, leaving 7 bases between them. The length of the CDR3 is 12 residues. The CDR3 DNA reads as TGTGCCAGCAGTTCCCGGGGAGATACGCAGTATTTT. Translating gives CASSSRGDTQYF.

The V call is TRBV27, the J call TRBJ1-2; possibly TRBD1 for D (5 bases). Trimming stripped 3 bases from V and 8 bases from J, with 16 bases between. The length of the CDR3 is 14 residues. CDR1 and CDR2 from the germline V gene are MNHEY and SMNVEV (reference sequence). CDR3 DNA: TGTGCCAGCAGTTTGCTCGACAGACGCAGCGGCTACACCTTC. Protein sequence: CASSLLDRRSGYTF.

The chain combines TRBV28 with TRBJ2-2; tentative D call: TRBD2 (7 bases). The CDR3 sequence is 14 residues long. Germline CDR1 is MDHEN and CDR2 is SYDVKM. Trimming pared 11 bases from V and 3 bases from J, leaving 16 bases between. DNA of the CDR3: TGTGCCGGACGAAAGGGGGGGGACACCGGGGAGCTGTTTTTT. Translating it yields CAGRKGGDTGELFF.

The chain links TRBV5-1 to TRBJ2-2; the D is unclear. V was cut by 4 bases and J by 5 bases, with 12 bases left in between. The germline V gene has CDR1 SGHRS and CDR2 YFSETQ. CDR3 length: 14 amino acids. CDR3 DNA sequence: TGCGCCAGCAGCCCTCGGGTTGGAACCGGGGAGCTGTTTTTT. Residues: CASSPRVGTGELFF.

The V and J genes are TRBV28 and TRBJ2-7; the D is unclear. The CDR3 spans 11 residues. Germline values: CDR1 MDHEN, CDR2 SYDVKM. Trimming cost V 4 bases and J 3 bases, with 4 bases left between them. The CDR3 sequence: CASSWIYEQYF. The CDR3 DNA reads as TGTGCCAGCAGTTGGATCTACGAGCAGTACTTC. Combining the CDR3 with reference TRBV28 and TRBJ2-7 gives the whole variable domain DVKVTQSSRYLVKRTGEKVFLECVQDMDHENMFWYRQDPGLGLRLIYFSYDVKMKEKGDIPEGYSVSREKKERFSLILESASTNQTSMYLCASSWIYEQYFGPGTRLTVT.

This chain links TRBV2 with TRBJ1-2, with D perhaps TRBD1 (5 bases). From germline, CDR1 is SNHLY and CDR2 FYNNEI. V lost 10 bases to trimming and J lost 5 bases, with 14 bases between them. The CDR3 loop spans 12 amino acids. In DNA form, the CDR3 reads TGTGCCAACGGGGGAGGAGAGTATGGCTACACCTTC. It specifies CANGGGEYGYTF.

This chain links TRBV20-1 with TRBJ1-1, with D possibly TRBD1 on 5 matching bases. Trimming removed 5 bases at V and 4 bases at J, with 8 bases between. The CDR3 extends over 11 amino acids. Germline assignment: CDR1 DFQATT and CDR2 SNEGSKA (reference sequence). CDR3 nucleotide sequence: TGCAGTGCTCCCGGGGCCACTGAAGCTTTCTTT. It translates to CSAPGATEAFF.

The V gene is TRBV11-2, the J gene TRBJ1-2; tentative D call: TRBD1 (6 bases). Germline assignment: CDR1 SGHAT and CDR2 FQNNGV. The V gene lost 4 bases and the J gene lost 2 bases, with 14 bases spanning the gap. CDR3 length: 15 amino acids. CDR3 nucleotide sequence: TGTGCCAGCAGCTCCACCGGGACAACAAACTATGGCTACACCTTC. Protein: CASSSTGTTNYGYTF.

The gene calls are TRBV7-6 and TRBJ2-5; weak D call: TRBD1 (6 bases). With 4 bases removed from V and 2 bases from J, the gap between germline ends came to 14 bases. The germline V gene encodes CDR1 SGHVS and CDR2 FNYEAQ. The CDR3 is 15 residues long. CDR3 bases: TGTGCCAGCAGCTCGATCAGGGGCTCACAAGAGACCCAGTACTTC. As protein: CASSSIRGSQETQYF.

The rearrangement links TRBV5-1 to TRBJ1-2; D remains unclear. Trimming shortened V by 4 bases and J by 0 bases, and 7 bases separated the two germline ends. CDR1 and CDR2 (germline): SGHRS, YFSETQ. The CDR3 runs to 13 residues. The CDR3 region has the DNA TGCGCCAGCAGCCTGTCGGCTAACTATGGCTACACCTTC. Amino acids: CASSLSANYGYTF.

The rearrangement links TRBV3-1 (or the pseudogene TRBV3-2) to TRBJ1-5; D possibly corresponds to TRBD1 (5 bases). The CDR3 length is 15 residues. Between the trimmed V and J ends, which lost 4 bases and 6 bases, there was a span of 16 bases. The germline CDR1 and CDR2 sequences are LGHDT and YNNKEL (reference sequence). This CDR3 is CASSPMYSGGQPQHF. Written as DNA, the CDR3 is TGTGCCAGCAGCCCCATGTATAGTGGGGGTCAGCCCCAGCATTTT.

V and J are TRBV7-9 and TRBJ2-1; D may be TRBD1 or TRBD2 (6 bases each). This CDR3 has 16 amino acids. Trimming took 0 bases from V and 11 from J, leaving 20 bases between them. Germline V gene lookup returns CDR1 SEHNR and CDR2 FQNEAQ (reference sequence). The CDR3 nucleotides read TGTGCCAGCAGCTTAGCGGAGGGGGAGTTAAGCTTAAAGCAGTTCTTC. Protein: CASSLAEGELSLKQFF.

CDR3 loop: CASSPLAGGRDEQFF. The CDR3 DNA sequence: TGTGCCAGCAGTCCTCTAGCGGGGGGGCGCGATGAGCAGTTCTTC. The chain uses TRBV28 and TRBJ2-1; 12 bases align to TRBD2. This CDR3 region has 15 residues. Germline values: CDR1 MDHEN, CDR2 SYDVKM. After removal of 5 bases from V and 8 bases from J, the junction contained 7 bases not matched to a gene.

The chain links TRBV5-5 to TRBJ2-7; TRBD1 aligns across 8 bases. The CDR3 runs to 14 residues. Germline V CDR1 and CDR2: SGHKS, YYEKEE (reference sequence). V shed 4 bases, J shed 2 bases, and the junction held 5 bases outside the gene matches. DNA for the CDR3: TGTGCCAGCAGCCTGACAGGGGACACCTACGAGCAGTACTTC. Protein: CASSLTGDTYEQYF.

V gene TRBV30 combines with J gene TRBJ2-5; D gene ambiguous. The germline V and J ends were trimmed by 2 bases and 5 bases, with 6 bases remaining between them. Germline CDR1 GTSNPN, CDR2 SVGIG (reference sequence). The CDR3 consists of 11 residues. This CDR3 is CAWSTQETQYF. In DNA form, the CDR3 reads TGTGCCTGGAGTACCCAGGAGACCCAGTACTTC.

The DNA of the CDR3 is TGTGCCAGCAGTAGTGTGGATACGCAGTATTTT. Its translation is CASSSVDTQYF. The rearrangement joins TRBV27 to TRBJ2-3; unclear D gene. V was pared by 5 bases and J by 6 bases, with 6 bases between. Germline assignment: CDR1 MNHEY and CDR2 SMNVEV (reference sequence). This CDR3 spans 11 amino acids.

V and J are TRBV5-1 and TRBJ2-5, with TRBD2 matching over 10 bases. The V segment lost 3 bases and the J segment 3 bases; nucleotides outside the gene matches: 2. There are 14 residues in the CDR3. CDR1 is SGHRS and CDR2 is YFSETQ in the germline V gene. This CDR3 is CASSYGLAEETQYF. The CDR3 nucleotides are TGCGCCAGCAGCTACGGACTAGCGGAAGAGACCCAGTACTTC. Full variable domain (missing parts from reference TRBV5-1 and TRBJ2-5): KAGVTQTPRYLIKTRGQQVTLSCSPISGHRSVSWYQQTPGQGLQFLFEYFSETQRNKGNFPGRFSGRQFSNSRSEMNVSTLELGDSALYLCASSYGLAEETQYFGPGTRLLVL.

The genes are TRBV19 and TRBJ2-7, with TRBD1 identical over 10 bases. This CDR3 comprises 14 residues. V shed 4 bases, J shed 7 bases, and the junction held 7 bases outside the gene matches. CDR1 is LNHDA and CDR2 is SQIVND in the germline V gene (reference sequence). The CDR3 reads CASSTRQGAREQYF. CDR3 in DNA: TGTGCCAGTAGTACCAGACAGGGGGCGCGAGAGCAGTACTTC.

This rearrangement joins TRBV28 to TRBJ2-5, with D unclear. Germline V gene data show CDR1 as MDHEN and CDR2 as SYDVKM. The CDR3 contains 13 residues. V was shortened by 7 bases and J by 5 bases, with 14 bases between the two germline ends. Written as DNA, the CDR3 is TGTGCCAGCAACCGGCGAGAAAGGGAGACCCAGTACTTC. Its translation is CASNRRERETQYF.

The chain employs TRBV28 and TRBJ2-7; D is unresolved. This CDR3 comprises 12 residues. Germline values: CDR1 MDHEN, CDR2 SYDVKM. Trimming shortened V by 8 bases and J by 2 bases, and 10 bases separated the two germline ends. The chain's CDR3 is CASLDTAYEQYF. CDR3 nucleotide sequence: TGTGCCAGCCTAGACACCGCCTACGAGCAGTACTTC.

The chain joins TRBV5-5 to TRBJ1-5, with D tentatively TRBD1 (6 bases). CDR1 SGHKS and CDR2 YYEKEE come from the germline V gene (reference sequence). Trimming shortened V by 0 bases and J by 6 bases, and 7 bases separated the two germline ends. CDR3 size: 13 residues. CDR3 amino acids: CASSLVGGQPQHF. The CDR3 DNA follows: TGTGCCAGCAGCTTGGTAGGGGGTCAGCCCCAGCATTTT.

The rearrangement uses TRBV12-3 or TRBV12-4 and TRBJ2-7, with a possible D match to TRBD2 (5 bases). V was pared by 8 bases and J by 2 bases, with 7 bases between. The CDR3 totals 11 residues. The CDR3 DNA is TGTGCCAGCGGGAGTCCCTACGAGCAGTACTTC. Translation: CASGSPYEQYF.

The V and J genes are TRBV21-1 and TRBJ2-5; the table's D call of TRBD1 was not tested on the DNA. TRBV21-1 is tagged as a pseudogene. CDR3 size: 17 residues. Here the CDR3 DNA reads TGTGCCAGCAGCAATCGGCAGGCTCGCTCGAAGGGGGAGACCCAGTACTTC. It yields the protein CASSNRQARSKGETQYF.

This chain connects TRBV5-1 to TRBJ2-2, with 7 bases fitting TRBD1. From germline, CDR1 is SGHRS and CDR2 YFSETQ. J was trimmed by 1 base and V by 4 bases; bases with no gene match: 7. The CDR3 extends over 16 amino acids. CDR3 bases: TGCGCCAGCAGCCCGGGGACAGATCTGAACACCGGGGAGCTGTTTTTT. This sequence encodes CASSPGTDLNTGELFF.